Listed below are T cell receptor beta chains from one sample, sequenced in a study of cytomegalovirus exposure and HLA in healthy donors. The method was immunoSEQ multiplex PCR; TCRdb's version includes in-frame clones alone and lacks a portion of them. Its table lists fewer than 250,000 clones. The sample comprised PBMCs. The receptors come from a woman aged 25 to 39 in good health and CMV-seropositive. The conserved cysteine and the conserved F or W are not part of the CDR3 here. Each record gives: CDR3 length, V gene, J gene, CDR3 protein.

length: 13
V: TRBV6-5
J: TRBJ1-1
CDR3: ASSKHRGVDTEAF

length: 10
V: TRBV28
J: TRBJ2-7
CDR3: ASSPWTGEQY

length: 9
V: TRBV20-1
J: TRBJ2-7
CDR3: SADSQREQY

length: 12
V: TRBV2
J: TRBJ2-5
CDR3: ASSNRVGSETQY

length: 13
V: TRBV18
J: TRBJ2-5
CDR3: ASSPSSGTQETQY

length: 13
V: TRBV9
J: TRBJ2-1
CDR3: ASSAHTSGQVGQF

length: 14
V: TRBV19
J: TRBJ2-2
CDR3: ASRTSGGANTGELF

length: 12
V: TRBV5-1
J: TRBJ2-5
CDR3: ASRPRTGLETQY

length: 9
V: TRBV13
J: TRBJ1-2
CDR3: ASSLQGGYT

length: 12
V: TRBV5-1
J: TRBJ1-2
CDR3: ASSWARGGYGYT

length: 12
V: TRBV29-1
J: TRBJ2-4
CDR3: SVTVSGAKNIQY

length: 14
V: TRBV4-3
J: TRBJ2-3
CDR3: ASSQEAGASTDTQY

length: 14
V: TRBV4-2
J: TRBJ2-2
CDR3: ASSQDSLGGTGELF

length: 18
V: TRBV21-1
J: TRBJ1-6
CDR3: ASSRLWTAIADSLCSPLH

length: 13
V: TRBV7-2
J: TRBJ1-4
CDR3: ASSPQGGYGEKLF

length: 9
V: TRBV5-1
J: TRBJ2-7
CDR3: ASSAPGEQY

length: 11
V: TRBV28
J: TRBJ2-7
CDR3: ASNFGTTYEQY

length: 14
V: TRBV4-3
J: TRBJ2-2
CDR3: ASSQATAGGAGELF

length: 12
V: TRBV7-2
J: TRBJ1-1
CDR3: ASSPRQGSTEAF

length: 12
V: TRBV13
J: TRBJ2-7
CDR3: ASSETGASYEQY

length: 12
V: TRBV21-1
J: TRBJ1-1
CDR3: ASSQEGWNTEAF

length: 12
V: TRBV27
J: TRBJ2-3
CDR3: ASRKRGRTDTQY